Below, 8 T cell receptor beta chains from the same sample are listed, as sequenced in a study of response to subunit inactivated influenza vaccine. MiXCR, applied by TCRdb to the RT-PCR reads, yields one record per CDR3 protein. The sample has 710,000 or so distinct CDR3 sequences, approximately 15% seen once. The starting material was PBMCs from blood, obtained 11 to 12 days after vaccination. These receptors were obtained from a man aged 45-65 years who received an inactivated influenza vaccine.

The chain combines TRBV6-5 with TRBJ2-6, with D perhaps matching TRBD1 (5 bases). V lost 0 bases, J lost 0 bases, and 12 bases lay in between. Germline CDR1 and CDR2: MNHEY and SVGAGI. The CDR3 totals 18 residues. DNA of the CDR3: TGTGCCAGCAGTTACTCGAGGACATCGAGCTCTGGGGCCAACGTCCTGACTTTC. Translation: CASSYSRTSSSGANVLTF.

Many counts were recorded for this clonotype. For the CDR3, the DNA is TGTGCCAGCAGTTTTTCGGGGGCCGGGGAGCTGTTTTTT. This translates into CASSFSGAGELFF. This chain joins TRBV12-3 or TRBV12-4 and TRBJ2-2; tentative D call: TRBD2 (6 bases). Trimming cost V 3 bases and J 6 bases, with 8 bases left between them. This CDR3 is built from 13 residues.

The rearrangement uses TRBV10-3 and TRBJ2-5; TRBD1 might be the D (5 bases). The germline V gene encodes CDR1 ENHRY and CDR2 SYGVKD. The CDR3 spans 12 residues. V was shortened by 4 bases and J by 2 bases, with 5 bases between the two germline ends. For the CDR3, the DNA is TGTGCCATCAGTGGACAGCAAGAGACCCAGTACTTC. The encoded protein is CAISGQQETQYF.

This clonotype has more than one count but fewer than ten. This chain links TRBV7-9 with TRBJ2-1; the D gene is possibly TRBD2 (5 bases). Germline V gene lookup returns CDR1 SEHNR and CDR2 FQNEAQ (reference sequence). Trimming cost V 5 bases and J 2 bases, with 13 bases left between them. The CDR3 totals 15 residues. Here the CDR3 reads CASSLLGVAYNEQFF. As DNA, the CDR3 is TGTGCCAGCAGCCTGTTGGGAGTTGCCTACAATGAGCAGTTCTTC. The full variable domain, completed using reference TRBV7-9 and TRBJ2-1, is DTGVSQNPRHKITKRGQNVTFRCDPISEHNRLYWYRQTLGQGPEFLTYFQNEAQLEKSRLLSDRFSAERPKGSFSTLEIQRTEQGDSAMYLCASSLLGVAYNEQFFGPGTRLTVL.

This clonotype was found a few times. This chain links TRBV10-3 with TRBJ2-3, with 7 bases aligning to TRBD2. Losses at the gene ends were 4 bases for V and 1 base for J; bases not matched to a gene: 2. CDR1 is ENHRY and CDR2 is SYGVKD in the germline V gene. The CDR3 has 14 amino acids. The CDR3 DNA follows: TGTGCCATCAGTGGGCTAGCGGGCACAGATACGCAGTATTTT. Translating gives CAISGLAGTDTQYF.

This clonotype was seen a handful of times. DNA for the CDR3: TGCGCCAGCAGCGGGGGGGGCCTTTCGACAGATACGCAGTATTTT. This sequence encodes CASSGGGLSTDTQYF. This rearrangement joins TRBV5-1 to TRBJ2-3, with a possible D match to TRBD2 (7 bases). V lost 4 bases to trimming and J lost 3 bases, with 15 bases between them. There are 15 residues in the CDR3. The germline V gene has CDR1 SGHRS and CDR2 YFSETQ.

Only a few counts were recorded for this clonotype. This chain links TRBV29-1 with TRBJ2-3; a possible D gene is TRBD2 (5 bases). From germline, CDR1 is SQVTM and CDR2 ANQGSEA. V dropped 6 bases and J dropped 2 bases, with 12 bases sitting between them. The length of the CDR3 is 13 residues. The CDR3 DNA sequence: TGCAGCGTGCGAGCGGATGTCACAGATACGCAGTATTTT. This encodes CSVRADVTDTQYF.

The V gene is TRBV2, the J gene TRBJ1-2, with 8 bases matching TRBD1. V lost 7 bases, J lost 8 bases, and 6 bases stayed unmatched. The germline CDR1 and CDR2 sequences are SNHLY and FYNNEI. There are 12 residues in the CDR3. The CDR3 spells CASKRTGWGYTF. CDR3 nucleotide sequence: TGTGCCAGCAAACGGACAGGGTGGGGCTACACCTTC. The whole variable domain, remainder taken from reference TRBV2 and TRBJ1-2, is EPEVTQTPSHQVTQMGQEVILRCVPISNHLYFYWYRQILGQKVEFLVSFYNNEISEKSEIFDDQFSVERPDGSNFTLKIRSTKLEDSAMYFCASKRTGWGYTFGSGTRLTVV.